This T cell receptor (beta chain) was documented in a study of OX40 agonist ivuxolimab in advanced cancers. If patients had autoimmune disease history or systemic immunosuppression, they were excluded. The CDR3 is 15 amino acids. The germline gives CDR1 LGHNA, CDR2 YSLEER. The germline V and J ends were trimmed by 2 bases and 1 base, with 9 bases remaining between them. The method was immunoSEQ multiplex PCR; TCRdb's version includes in-frame clones alone and lacks a portion of them. Among roughly 41,000 clones listed, around nine tenths were seen once. The sample in question was CD4+ or CD8+ T cells sorted from blood, obtained in a trial of the OX40 agonist ivuxolimab. The chain links TRBV4-3 to TRBJ2-1; D is unresolved. This TCR derives from an adult with an advanced solid tumor such as melanoma, head and neck, liver or kidney cancer. CDR3 sequence reads: CASSQSPTSYNEQFF. The CDR3, as DNA: TGCGCCAGCAGCCAAAGTCCCACTTCCTACAATGAGCAGTTCTTC.